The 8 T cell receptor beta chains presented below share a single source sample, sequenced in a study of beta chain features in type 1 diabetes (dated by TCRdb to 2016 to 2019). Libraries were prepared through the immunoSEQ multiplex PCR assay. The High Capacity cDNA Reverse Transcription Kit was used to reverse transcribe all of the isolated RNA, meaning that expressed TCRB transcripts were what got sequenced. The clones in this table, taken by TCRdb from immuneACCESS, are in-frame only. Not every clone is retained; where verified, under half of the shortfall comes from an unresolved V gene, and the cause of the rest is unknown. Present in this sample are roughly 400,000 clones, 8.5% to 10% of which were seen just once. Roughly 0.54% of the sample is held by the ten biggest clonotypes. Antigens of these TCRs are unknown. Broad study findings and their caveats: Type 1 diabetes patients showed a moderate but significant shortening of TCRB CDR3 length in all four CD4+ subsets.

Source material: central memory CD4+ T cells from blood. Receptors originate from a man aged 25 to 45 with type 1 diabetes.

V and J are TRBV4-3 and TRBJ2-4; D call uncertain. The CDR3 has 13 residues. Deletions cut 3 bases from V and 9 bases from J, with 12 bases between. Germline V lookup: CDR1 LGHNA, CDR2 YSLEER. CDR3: CASSQEPGSIQYF. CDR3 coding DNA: TGCGCCAGCAGCCAGGAACCTGGAAGCATTCAGTACTTC.

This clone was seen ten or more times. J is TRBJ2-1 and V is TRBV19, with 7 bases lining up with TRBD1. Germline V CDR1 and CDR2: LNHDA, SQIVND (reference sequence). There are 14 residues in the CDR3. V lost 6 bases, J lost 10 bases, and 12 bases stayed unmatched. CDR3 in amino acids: CASSRDSWTAEQFF. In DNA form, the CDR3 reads TGTGCCAGTAGCCGGGACAGCTGGACTGCCGAGCAGTTCTTC.

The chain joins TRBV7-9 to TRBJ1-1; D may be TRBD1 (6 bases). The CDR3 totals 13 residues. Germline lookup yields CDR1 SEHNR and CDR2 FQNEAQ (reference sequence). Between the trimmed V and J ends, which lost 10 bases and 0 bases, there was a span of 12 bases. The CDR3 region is CAIKGVLNTEAFF. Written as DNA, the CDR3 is TGTGCCATCAAGGGGGTCCTGAACACTGAAGCTTTCTTT. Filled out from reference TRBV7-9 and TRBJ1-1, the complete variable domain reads DTGVSQNPRHKITKRGQNVTFRCDPISEHNRLYWYRQTLGQGPEFLTYFQNEAQLEKSRLLSDRFSAERPKGSFSTLEIQRTEQGDSAMYLCAIKGVLNTEAFFGQGTRLTVV.

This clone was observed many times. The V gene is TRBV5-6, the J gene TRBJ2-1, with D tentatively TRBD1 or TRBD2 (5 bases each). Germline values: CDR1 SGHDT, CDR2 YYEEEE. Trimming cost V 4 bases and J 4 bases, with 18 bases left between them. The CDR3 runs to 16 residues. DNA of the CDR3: TGTGCCAGCAGCAATTGGGGGAGCATTGAGTACAATGAGCAGTTCTTC. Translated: CASSNWGSIEYNEQFF.

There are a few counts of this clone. The CDR3 coding sequence is TGTGCCTGGAGCAAGACAGTCCAAGAGACCCAGTACTTC. This translates into CAWSKTVQETQYF. This chain uses TRBV30 with TRBJ2-5; perhaps TRBD1 as D (5 bases). The V gene lost 3 bases and the J gene lost 1 base, with 9 bases spanning the gap. Germline-derived CDR1 and CDR2 are GTSNPN and SVGIG (reference sequence). The length of the CDR3 is 13 residues.

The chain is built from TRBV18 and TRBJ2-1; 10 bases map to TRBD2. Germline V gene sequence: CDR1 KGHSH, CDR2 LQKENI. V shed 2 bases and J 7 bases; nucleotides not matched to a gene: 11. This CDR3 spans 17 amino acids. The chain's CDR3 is CASSPTTSSGRGNEQFF. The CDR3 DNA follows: TGTGCCAGCTCACCAACTACCTCTAGCGGGAGAGGGAATGAGCAGTTCTTC.

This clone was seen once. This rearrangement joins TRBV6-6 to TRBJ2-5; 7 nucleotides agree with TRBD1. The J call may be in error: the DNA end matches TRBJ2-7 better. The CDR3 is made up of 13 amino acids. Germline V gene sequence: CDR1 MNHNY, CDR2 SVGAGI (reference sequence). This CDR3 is CASRKTGLDEQYF. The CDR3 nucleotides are TGTGCCAGCCGGAAGACAGGGCTGGACGAGCAGTACTTC.

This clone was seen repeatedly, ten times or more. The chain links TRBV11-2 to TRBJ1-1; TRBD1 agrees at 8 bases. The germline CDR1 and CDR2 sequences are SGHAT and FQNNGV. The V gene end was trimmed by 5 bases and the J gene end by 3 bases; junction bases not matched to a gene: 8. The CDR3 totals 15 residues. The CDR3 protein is CASSPGQGWDTEAFF. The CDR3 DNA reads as TGTGCCAGCAGCCCCGGACAGGGTTGGGACACTGAAGCTTTCTTT.